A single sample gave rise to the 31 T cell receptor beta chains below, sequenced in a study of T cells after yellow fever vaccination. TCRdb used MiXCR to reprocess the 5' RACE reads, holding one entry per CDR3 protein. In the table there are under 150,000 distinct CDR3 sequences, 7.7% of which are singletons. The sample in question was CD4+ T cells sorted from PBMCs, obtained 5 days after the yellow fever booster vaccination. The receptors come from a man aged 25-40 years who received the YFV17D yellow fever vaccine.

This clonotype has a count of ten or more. The CDR3 DNA is TGTGCCAGCAGCTTAAAACCGAGCGGGAGTGGCAGTGAGCAGTTCTTC. This encodes CASSLKPSGSGSEQFF. The rearrangement joins TRBV7-2 to TRBJ2-1; 8 nucleotides agree with TRBD2. In germline, CDR1 is SGHTA, CDR2 FQGNSA. J gave up 9 bases and V 2 bases, and 12 bases lay outside the gene matches. This CDR3 contains 16 residues.

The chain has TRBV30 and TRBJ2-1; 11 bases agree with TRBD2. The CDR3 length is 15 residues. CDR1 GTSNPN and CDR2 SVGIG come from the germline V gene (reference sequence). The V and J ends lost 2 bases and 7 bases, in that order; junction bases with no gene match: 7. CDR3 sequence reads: CAWSRGTSGSNEQFF. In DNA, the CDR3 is TGTGCCTGGAGTAGGGGAACTAGCGGGAGTAATGAGCAGTTCTTC.

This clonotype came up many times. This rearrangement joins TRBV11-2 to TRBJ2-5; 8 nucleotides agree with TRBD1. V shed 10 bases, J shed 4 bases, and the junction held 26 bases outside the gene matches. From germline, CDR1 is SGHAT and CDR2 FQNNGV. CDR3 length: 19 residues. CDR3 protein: CATVHWTGSHLGGGETQYF. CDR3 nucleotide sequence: TGTGCCACCGTACACTGGACAGGGTCCCACTTGGGGGGAGGAGAGACCCAGTACTTC.

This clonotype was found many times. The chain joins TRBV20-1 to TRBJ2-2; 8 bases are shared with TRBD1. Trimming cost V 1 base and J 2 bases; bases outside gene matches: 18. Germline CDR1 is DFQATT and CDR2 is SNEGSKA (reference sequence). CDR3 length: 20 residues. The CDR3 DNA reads TGCAGTGCTAGAGTAGAAAGGGCTCAGGGGGCGATAATCAACACCGGGGAGCTGTTTTTT. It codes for CSARVERAQGAIINTGELFF.

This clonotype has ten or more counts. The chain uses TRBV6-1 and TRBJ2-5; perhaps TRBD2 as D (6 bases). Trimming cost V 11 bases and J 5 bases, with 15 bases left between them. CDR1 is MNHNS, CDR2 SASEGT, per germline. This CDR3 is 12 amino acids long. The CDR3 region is CAGGNPGETQYF. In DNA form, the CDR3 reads TGTGCCGGGGGGAACCCCGGGGAGACCCAGTACTTC.

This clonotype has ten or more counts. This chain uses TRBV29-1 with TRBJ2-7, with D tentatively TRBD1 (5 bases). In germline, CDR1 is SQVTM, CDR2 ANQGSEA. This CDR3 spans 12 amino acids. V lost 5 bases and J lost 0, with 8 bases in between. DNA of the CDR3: TGCAGCGTTTCACAGGACTCCTACGAGCAGTACTTC. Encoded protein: CSVSQDSYEQYF.

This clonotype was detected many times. This CDR3 is CASGRPYEQYF. CDR3 DNA: TGTGCCAGCGGGAGGCCCTACGAGCAGTACTTC. V gene TRBV7-2 combines with J gene TRBJ2-7, with a weak D call TRBD2 (6 bases). CDR1 is SGHTA and CDR2 is FQGNSA in the germline V gene. This CDR3 is 11 amino acids long. Trimming pared 8 bases from V and 2 bases from J, leaving 7 bases between.

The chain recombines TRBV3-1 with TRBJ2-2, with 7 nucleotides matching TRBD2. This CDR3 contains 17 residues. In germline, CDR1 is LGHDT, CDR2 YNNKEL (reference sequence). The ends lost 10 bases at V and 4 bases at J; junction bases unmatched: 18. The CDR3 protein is CATCQGAALAATGELFF. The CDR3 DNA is TGTGCCACCTGCCAAGGCGCGGCCCTAGCGGCCACCGGGGAGCTGTTTTTT.

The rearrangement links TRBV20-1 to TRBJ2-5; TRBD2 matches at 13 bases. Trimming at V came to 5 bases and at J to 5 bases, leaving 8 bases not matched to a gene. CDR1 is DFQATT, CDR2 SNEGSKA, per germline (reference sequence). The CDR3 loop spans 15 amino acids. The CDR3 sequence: CSAGTGTSGIETQYF. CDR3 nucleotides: TGCAGTGCTGGAACTGGGACTAGCGGGATTGAGACCCAGTACTTC.

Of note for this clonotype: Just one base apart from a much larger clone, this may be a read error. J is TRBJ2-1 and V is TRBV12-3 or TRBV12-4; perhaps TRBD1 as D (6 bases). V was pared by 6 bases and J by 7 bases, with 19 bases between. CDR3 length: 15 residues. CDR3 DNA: TGTGCCAGCAGCCAAATATCCGGGACAAGGAATGAGCAGTTCTTC. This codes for CASSQISGTRNEQFF.

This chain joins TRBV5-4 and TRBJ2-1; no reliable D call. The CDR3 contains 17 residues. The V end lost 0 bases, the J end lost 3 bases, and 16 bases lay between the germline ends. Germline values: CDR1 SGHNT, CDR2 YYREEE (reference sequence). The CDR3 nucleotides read TGTGCCAGCAGCTTGGAGGTGAACCTAATACTCTACAATGAGCAGTTCTTC. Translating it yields CASSLEVNLILYNEQFF.

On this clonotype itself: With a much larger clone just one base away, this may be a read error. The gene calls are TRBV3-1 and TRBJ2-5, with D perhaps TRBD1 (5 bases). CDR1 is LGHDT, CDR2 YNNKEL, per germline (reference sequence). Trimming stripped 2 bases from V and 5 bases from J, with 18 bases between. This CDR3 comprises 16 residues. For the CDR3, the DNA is TGTGCCAGCAGCCAAAGGCCAGGGCCTTACGATGAGACCCAGTACTTC. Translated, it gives CASSQRPGPYDETQYF.

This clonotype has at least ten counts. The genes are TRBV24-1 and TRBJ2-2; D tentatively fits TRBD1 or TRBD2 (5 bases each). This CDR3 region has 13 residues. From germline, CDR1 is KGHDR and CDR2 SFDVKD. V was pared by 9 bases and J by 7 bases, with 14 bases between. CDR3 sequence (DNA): TGTGCCACCCAGGGCCGGGGTAACGGGGAGCTGTTTTTT. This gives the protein CATQGRGNGELFF.

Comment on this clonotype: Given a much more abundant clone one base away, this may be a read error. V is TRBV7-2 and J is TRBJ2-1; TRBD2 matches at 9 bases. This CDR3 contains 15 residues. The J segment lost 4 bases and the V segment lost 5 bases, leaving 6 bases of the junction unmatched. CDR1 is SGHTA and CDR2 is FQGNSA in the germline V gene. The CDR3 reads CASSTRGGSYNEQFF. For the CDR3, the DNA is TGTGCCAGCAGCACGCGGGGGGGTTCTTACAATGAGCAGTTCTTC.

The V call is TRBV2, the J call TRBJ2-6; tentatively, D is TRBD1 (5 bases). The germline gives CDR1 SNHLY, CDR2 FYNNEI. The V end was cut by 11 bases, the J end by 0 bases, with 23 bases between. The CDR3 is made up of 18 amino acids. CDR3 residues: CAFSWWGGTISGANVLTF. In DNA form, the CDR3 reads TGTGCCTTCAGTTGGTGGGGCGGAACCATCTCTGGGGCCAACGTCCTGACTTTC.

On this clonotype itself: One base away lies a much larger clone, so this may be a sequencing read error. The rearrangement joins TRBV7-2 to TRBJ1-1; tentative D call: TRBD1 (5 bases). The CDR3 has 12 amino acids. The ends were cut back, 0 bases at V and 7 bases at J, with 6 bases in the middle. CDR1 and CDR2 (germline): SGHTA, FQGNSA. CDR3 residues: CASSLARGEAFF. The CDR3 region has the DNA TGTGCCAGCAGCTTAGCGAGGGGTGAAGCTTTCTTT.

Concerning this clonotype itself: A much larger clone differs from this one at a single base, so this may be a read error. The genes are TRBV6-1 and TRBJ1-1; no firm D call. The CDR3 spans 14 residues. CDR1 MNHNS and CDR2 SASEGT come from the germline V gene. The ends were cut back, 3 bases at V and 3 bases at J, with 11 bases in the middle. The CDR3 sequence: CASSDRMRDTEAFF. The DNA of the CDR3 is TGTGCCAGCAGTGATAGGATGAGGGACACTGAAGCTTTCTTT.

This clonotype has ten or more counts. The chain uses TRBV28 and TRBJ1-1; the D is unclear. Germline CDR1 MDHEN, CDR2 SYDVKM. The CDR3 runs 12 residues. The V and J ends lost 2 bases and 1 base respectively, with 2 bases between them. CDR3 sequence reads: CASSLQNTEAFF. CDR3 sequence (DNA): TGTGCCAGCAGTTTACAGAACACTGAAGCTTTCTTT.

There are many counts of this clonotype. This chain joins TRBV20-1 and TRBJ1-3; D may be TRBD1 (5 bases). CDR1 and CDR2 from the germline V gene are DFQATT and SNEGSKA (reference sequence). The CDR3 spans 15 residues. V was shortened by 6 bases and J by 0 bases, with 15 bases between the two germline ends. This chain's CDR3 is CSARDGSYSGNTIYF. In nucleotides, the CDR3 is TGCAGTGCCCGGGACGGGTCATACTCTGGAAACACCATATATTTT.

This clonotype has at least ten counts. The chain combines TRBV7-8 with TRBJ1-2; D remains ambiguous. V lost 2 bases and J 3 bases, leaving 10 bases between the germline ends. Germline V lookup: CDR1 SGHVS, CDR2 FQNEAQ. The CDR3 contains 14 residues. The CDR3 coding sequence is TGTGCCAGCAGCTTATCCAACCGGGACTATGGCTACACCTTC. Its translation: CASSLSNRDYGYTF.

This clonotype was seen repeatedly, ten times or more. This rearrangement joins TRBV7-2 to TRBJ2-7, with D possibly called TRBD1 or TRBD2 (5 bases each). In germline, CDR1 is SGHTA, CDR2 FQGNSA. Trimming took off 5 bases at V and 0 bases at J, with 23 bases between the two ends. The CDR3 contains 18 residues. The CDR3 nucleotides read TGTGCCAGCAGCATAAGGGGAGCGGAATTTAAAAGCTCCTACGAGCAGTACTTC. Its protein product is CASSIRGAEFKSSYEQYF.

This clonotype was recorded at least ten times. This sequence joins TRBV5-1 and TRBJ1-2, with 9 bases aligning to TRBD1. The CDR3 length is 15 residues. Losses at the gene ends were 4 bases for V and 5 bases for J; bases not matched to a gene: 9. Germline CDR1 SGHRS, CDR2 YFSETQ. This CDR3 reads CASSRTDDRGYGYTF. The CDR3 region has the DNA TGCGCCAGCAGCAGAACGGACGACAGGGGGTATGGCTACACCTTC.

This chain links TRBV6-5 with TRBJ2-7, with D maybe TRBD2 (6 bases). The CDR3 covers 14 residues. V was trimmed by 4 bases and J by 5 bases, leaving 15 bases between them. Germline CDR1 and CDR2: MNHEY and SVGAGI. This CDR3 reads CASSSGGASDEQYF. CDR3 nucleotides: TGTGCCAGCAGTTCAGGAGGGGCTAGCGACGAGCAGTACTTC.

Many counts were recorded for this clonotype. In nucleotides, the CDR3 is TGTGCCAGCAGCCCCCTGGGTAGCGGGAGAACTGAGACCCAGTACTTC. Residues: CASSPLGSGRTETQYF. This chain joins TRBV6-5 and TRBJ2-5; 9 bases fit TRBD2. The CDR3 is 16 residues long. Germline assignment: CDR1 MNHEY and CDR2 SVGAGI. V gave up 6 bases and J gave up 5 bases; unmatched junction bases: 13.

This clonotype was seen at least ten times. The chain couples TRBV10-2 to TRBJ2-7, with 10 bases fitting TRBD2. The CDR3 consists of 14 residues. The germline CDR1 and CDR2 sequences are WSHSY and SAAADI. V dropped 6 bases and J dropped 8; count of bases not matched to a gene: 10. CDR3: CASRGGEREGKQYF. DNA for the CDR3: TGCGCCAGCAGAGGAGGAGAGCGGGAGGGGAAGCAGTACTTC.

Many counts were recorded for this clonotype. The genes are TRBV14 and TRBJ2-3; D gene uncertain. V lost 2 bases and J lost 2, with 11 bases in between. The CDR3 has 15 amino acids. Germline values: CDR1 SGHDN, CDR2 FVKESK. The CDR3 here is CASSQPVTNTDTQYF. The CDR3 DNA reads TGTGCCAGCAGCCAACCAGTTACGAACACAGATACGCAGTATTTT.

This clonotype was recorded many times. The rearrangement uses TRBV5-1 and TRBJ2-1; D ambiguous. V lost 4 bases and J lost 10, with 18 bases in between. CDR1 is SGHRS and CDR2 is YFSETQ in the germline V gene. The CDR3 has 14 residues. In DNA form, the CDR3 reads TGCGCCAGCAGCCTCCAGACTGCACTCCCAGAGCAGTTCTTC. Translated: CASSLQTALPEQFF.

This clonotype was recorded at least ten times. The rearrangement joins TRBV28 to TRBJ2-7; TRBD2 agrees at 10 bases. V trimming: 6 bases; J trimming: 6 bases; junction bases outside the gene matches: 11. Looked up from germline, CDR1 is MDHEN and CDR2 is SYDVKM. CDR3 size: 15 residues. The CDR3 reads CASRPGSSGRSEQYF. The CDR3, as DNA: TGTGCCAGCAGACCGGGTAGTAGCGGGAGGAGCGAGCAGTACTTC.

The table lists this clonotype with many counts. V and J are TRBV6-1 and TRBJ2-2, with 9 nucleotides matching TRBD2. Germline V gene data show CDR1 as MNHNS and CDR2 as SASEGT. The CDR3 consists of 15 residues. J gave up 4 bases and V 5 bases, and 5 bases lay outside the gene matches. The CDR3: CASSPSSGITGELFF. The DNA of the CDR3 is TGTGCCAGCAGTCCATCTAGCGGGATCACCGGGGAGCTGTTTTTT.

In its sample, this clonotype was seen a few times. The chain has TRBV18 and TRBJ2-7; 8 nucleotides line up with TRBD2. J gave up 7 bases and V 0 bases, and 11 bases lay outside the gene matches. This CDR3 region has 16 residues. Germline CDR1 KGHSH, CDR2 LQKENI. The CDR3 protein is CASSPPSRGRTGEQYF. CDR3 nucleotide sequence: TGTGCCAGCTCACCACCGTCCCGCGGGAGGACGGGTGAGCAGTACTTC.

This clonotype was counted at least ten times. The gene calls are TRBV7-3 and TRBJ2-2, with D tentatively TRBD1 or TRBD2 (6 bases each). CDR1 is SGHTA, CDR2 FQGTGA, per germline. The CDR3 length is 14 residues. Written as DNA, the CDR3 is TGTGCTAGAGGTATCGGGGGACATCCCGGGGAGCTGTTTTTT. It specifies CARGIGGHPGELFF.